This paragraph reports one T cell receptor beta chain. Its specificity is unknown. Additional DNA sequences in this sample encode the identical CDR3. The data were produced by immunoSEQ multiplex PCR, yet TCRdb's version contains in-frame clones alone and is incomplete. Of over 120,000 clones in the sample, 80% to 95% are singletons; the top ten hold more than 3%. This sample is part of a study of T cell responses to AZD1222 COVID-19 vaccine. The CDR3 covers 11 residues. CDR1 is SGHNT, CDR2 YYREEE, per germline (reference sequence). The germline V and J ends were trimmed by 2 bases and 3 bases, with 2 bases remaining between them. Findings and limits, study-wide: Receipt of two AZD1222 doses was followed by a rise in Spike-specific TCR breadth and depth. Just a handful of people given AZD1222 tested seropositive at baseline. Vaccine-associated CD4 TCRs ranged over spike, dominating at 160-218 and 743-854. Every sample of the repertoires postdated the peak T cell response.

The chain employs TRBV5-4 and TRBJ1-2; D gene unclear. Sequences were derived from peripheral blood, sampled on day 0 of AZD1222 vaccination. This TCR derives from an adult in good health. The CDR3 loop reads CASSLDYGYTF. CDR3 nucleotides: TGTGCCAGCAGCTTAGACTATGGCTACACCTTC.